This entry lists 16 T cell receptor beta chains sequenced from one sample in a study of T cell repertoires in cytomegalovirus infection. TCRdb itself ran the reads through MiXCR, one entry per CDR3 protein. The sample carries about 250,000 distinct CDR3 sequences, more than 9% recorded once. Specimen: PBMCs. The receptors were sampled from a human donor in good health (CMV status not recorded). Some clones in this sample may be carry-over from other donors' samples.

Many counts were recorded for this clonotype. The V call is TRBV7-6, the J call TRBJ2-1; 9 bases agree with TRBD1. The CDR3 runs 15 residues. V trimming: 0 bases; J trimming: 4 bases; junction bases outside the gene matches: 1. Per germline, CDR1 SGHVS and CDR2 FNYEAQ. The CDR3 is CASSLAGQGYNEQFF. In DNA form, the CDR3 reads TGTGCCAGCAGCTTAGCCGGACAGGGGTACAATGAGCAGTTCTTC.

Here the CDR3 reads CASSHDRGRNYGYTF. CDR3 nucleotide sequence: TGTGCCAGCAGCCATGACAGGGGGCGGAACTATGGCTACACCTTC. The chain combines TRBV13 with TRBJ1-2; TRBD1 agrees at 10 bases. The germline CDR1 and CDR2 sequences are PRHDT and FYEKMQ (reference sequence). This CDR3 region has 15 residues. Trimming at V came to 5 bases and at J to 2 bases, leaving 5 bases not matched to a gene.

Turning to this clonotype: Given a much more abundant clone one base away, this may be a read error. The chain employs TRBV11-2 and TRBJ2-7; D might be TRBD2 (6 bases). V gave up 9 bases and J gave up 3 bases, with 18 bases separating them. The CDR3 sequence is 14 residues long. Germline V gives CDR1 SGHAT, CDR2 FQNNGV. The CDR3 here is CARSPSRRGYEQYF. The CDR3 DNA reads TGTGCCAGGAGCCCATCGAGGAGGGGCTACGAGCAGTACTTC.

There are a few counts of this clonotype. This chain joins TRBV28 and TRBJ2-1; TRBD2 matches 8 bases. The CDR3 consists of 14 residues. With V trimmed by 8 bases and J by 4 bases, 7 bases remained unmatched. The germline CDR1 and CDR2 sequences are MDHEN and SYDVKM. In DNA form, the CDR3 reads TGTGCCAGCCTCCGGGAGGGGCCATACAATGAGCAGTTCTTC. It yields the protein CASLREGPYNEQFF.

This clonotype was seen repeatedly, ten times or more. The chain is built from TRBV5-6 and TRBJ1-5, with TRBD1 identical over 7 bases. After removal of 3 bases from V and 0 bases from J, the junction contained 6 bases not matched to a gene. The CDR3 has 16 amino acids. The germline V gene has CDR1 SGHDT and CDR2 YYEEEE. DNA for the CDR3: TGTGCCAGCAGCTGGAGGGGACAGTTTAGCAATCAGCCCCAGCATTTT. Residues: CASSWRGQFSNQPQHF. The full variable domain, rest sourced from reference TRBV5-6 and TRBJ1-5, is DAGVTQSPTHLIKTRGQQVTLRCSPKSGHDTVSWYQQALGQGPQFIFQYYEEEERQRGNFPDRFSGHQFPNYSSELNVNALLLGDSALYLCASSWRGQFSNQPQHFGDGTRLSIL.

This clonotype was seen ten or more times. The chain combines TRBV28 with TRBJ2-5; 8 nucleotides agree with TRBD2. The CDR3 has 14 amino acids. J gave up 5 bases and V 6 bases, and 8 bases lay outside the gene matches. CDR1 and CDR2 (germline): MDHEN, SYDVKM. CDR3 protein: CASRPGGGRETQYF. The CDR3 nucleotides read TGTGCCAGCAGACCCGGGGGGGGGAGGGAGACCCAGTACTTC.

This clonotype came up many times. V usage is TRBV2 and J usage is TRBJ2-7; TRBD1 might be the D (6 bases). V was pared by 8 bases and J by 7 bases, with 21 bases between. The CDR3 length is 14 residues. Germline CDR1 SNHLY, CDR2 FYNNEI. Here the CDR3 reads CASRSGTTPGEQYF. The DNA for the CDR3 is TGTGCCAGCCGTTCGGGGACAACACCCGGGGAGCAGTACTTC.

The sample holds many counts of this clonotype. The rearrangement uses TRBV7-9 and TRBJ2-7; D may be TRBD1 (5 bases). V was pared by 5 bases and J by 5 bases, with 16 bases between. The germline V gene encodes CDR1 SEHNR and CDR2 FQNEAQ (reference sequence). There are 14 residues in the CDR3. The DNA for the CDR3 is TGTGCCAGCAGCCTAGGGGCGAATTCAGACGAGCAGTACTTC. Protein product: CASSLGANSDEQYF.

With respect to this clonotype: The junction differs from germline at one of its ends, possibly a read error. This chain connects TRBV7-2 to TRBJ2-7, with a tentative D call TRBD2 (5 bases). The length of the CDR3 is 13 residues. Germline V gene data show CDR1 as SGHTA and CDR2 as FQGNSA. This chain's CDR3 is CAGSHPYTSEQYF. As DNA, the CDR3 is TGTGCCGGCAGCCACCCCTATACTAGCGAGCAGTACTTC.

The sample holds a few counts of this clonotype. The chain uses TRBV15 and TRBJ2-5; 13 positions match TRBD2. The ends lost 5 bases at V and 1 base at J; junction bases unmatched: 7. The CDR3 totals 17 residues. Per the germline V gene, CDR1 is LNHNV and CDR2 is YYDKDF (reference sequence). The CDR3 sequence: CATSPGTSGIFQETQYF. The CDR3 DNA reads as TGTGCCACCAGCCCCGGGACTAGCGGGATCTTCCAAGAGACCCAGTACTTC.

The V call is TRBV29-1, the J call TRBJ1-1; maybe TRBD1 (5 bases). This CDR3 is built from 13 residues. V lost 2 bases, J lost 3 bases, and 10 bases lay in between. Germline V gene lookup returns CDR1 SQVTM and CDR2 ANQGSEA. The CDR3 coding sequence is TGCAGCGTTGAATACGGCAGGGACACTGAAGCTTTCTTT. It translates to CSVEYGRDTEAFF.

The chain is built from TRBV20-1 and TRBJ1-1; TRBD1 might be the D (5 bases). The germline CDR1 and CDR2 sequences are DFQATT and SNEGSKA (reference sequence). The length of the CDR3 is 14 residues. The V end lost 0 bases, the J end lost 6 bases, and 14 bases lay between the germline ends. As DNA, the CDR3 is TGCAGTGCTAGAGATCGGCGAGGGGACCCTGAAGCTTTCTTT. Translation: CSARDRRGDPEAFF.

This clonotype was found many times. This rearrangement joins TRBV7-2 to TRBJ2-5, with 7 bases lining up with TRBD1. The V segment lost 8 bases and the J segment 1 base; nucleotides outside the gene matches: 7. This CDR3 is 14 amino acids long. CDR1 is SGHTA, CDR2 FQGNSA, per germline. CDR3 bases: TGTGCCAGCTCGGTAGGGGGCGGCCAAGAGACCCAGTACTTC. Protein: CASSVGGGQETQYF.

The chain couples TRBV20-1 to TRBJ2-1, with 8 nucleotides matching TRBD2. The J segment lost 1 base and the V segment lost 5 bases, leaving 7 bases of the junction unmatched. This CDR3 has 15 residues. CDR1 DFQATT and CDR2 SNEGSKA come from the germline V gene (reference sequence). CDR3 DNA sequence: TGCAGTGCTGCAGGAGCGGGGGTGTCCTACAATGAGCAGTTCTTC. Translating gives CSAAGAGVSYNEQFF.

This clonotype appeared many times. The chain employs TRBV11-3 and TRBJ2-7; TRBD2 matches 10 bases. Germline V gives CDR1 SGHNT, CDR2 YENEEA. V shed 5 bases, J shed 5 bases, and the junction held 6 bases outside the gene matches. The CDR3 has 14 amino acids. In DNA, the CDR3 is TGTGCCAGCAGCCGCGGACTAGCGGTTGACGAGCAGTACTTC. It encodes CASSRGLAVDEQYF.

This clonotype was seen ten or more times. The V call is TRBV7-2, the J call TRBJ1-1; TRBD1 agrees at 11 bases. CDR3 size: 14 residues. Trimming cost V 6 bases and J 7 bases; bases outside gene matches: 7. The germline V gene encodes CDR1 SGHTA and CDR2 FQGNSA. CDR3: CASSWTGGRSEAFF. CDR3 DNA sequence: TGTGCCAGCAGTTGGACAGGGGGCCGGAGTGAAGCTTTCTTT.